Listed below are T cell receptor beta chains from one sample, sequenced in a study of beta chain features in type 1 diabetes. Clones were sequenced by immunoSEQ multiplex PCR, and TCRdb holds only the in-frame ones, with some missing. The sample lists some 410,000 clones; approximately 15% were seen once. Sequences were obtained from naive CD4+ T cells from blood. The origin of the receptors is a man aged 25 to 45 in good health. Each CDR3 is given with its conserved first and last residue. Each record gives: clone size, V gene, J gene, D gene, CDR3 DNA, CDR3 protein. A D gene is named only where the DNA matches it firmly. Clone size is given for some rows only: seen once, a few or many times, or a class if the clone is expanded.

>few|TRBV28|TRBJ2-5|NA
TGTGCCAGCAGTTTTTCCTACCAAGAGACCCAGTACTTC
CASSFSYQETQYF
>few|TRBV28|TRBJ2-7|TRBD2
TGTGCCAGCAGGGGTCCCGGGACTAACTACGAGCAGTACTTC
CASRGPGTNYEQYF
>NA|TRBV7-2|TRBJ2-1|TRBD1
TGTGCCAGCAGCTTATCAACGACAGGGGGCAATGAGCAGTTCTTC
CASSLSTTGGNEQFF
>few|TRBV30|TRBJ2-1|TRBD2
TGTGCCTGGAGTGTAAGACTAGCGGGTTACAATGAGCAGTTCTTC
CAWSVRLAGYNEQFF
>NA|TRBV7-2|TRBJ2-1|TRBD2
TGTGCCAGGACGACTAGCTGGGATGAGCAGTTCTTC
CARTTSWDEQFF
>few|TRBV14|TRBJ2-5|NA
TGTGCCAGCAGCCACCTAAGGCGGCTGAGGGAGACCCAGTACTTC
CASSHLRRLRETQYF
>NA|TRBV5-1|TRBJ2-3|TRBD2
TGCGCCAGCAGCCCAACAGCGGGGGAGCCGACAGATACGCAGTATTTT
CASSPTAGEPTDTQYF
>NA|TRBV29-1|TRBJ1-3|NA
TGCAGCGTTGAATCTGGAAACACCATATATTTT
CSVESGNTIYF
>many|TRBV13|TRBJ1-2|NA
TGTGCCAGCAGCTGGCTACCCTCGGGAGGCTACACCTTC
CASSWLPSGGYTF
>few|TRBV29-1|TRBJ2-2|NA
TGCAGCGTTTCCCCTGGGCGGGCCGGGGAGCTGTTTTTT
CSVSPGRAGELFF
>few|TRBV7-2|TRBJ2-1|TRBD2
TGTGCCAGCAGCCCTCTTAGACTAGCTATGGGAGGGAATGAGCAGTTCTTC
CASSPLRLAMGGNEQFF
>few|TRBV29-1|TRBJ1-5|NA
TGCAGCGAAGCTCAGGGATCCCAGCTATATAGCAATCAGCCCCAGCATTTT
CSEAQGSQLYSNQPQHF
>NA|TRBV6-5|TRBJ2-3|NA
TGTGCCAGCAGCAGAGCAGGGGCTGGAGATACGCAGTATTTT
CASSRAGAGDTQYF
>NA|TRBV30|TRBJ1-1|NA
TGTGCCTGGAGTGTAGGCTATAACACTGAAGCTTTCTTT
CAWSVGYNTEAFF
>few|TRBV29-1|TRBJ2-3|TRBD2
TGCAGCGTTGGTCAACTAGCGGCGAGCACAGATACGCAGTATTTT
CSVGQLAASTDTQYF
>NA|TRBV5-1|TRBJ1-4|NA
TGCGCCAGCAGCCCGGATCGTCATGGGCTGTTTTTT
CASSPDRHGLFF
>few|TRBV11-2|TRBJ2-5|TRBD1
TGTGCCAGCAGGACCCCCGGGACAGGAGAGACCCAGTACTTC
CASRTPGTGETQYF
>few|TRBV7-3|TRBJ2-1|TRBD2
TGTGCCAGCAGCATTAGCGGGAGTTCCTACAATGAGCAGTTCTTC
CASSISGSSYNEQFF
>few|TRBV7-2|TRBJ2-3|TRBD1
TGTGCCAGCAGCTCTAGGGGACAGGGGTATGATACGCAGTATTTT
CASSSRGQGYDTQYF
>few|TRBV20-1|TRBJ1-1|NA
TGCAGTGCTCCGTGGGCCACTGAAGCTTTCTTT
CSAPWATEAFF
>few|TRBV19|TRBJ2-3|NA
TGTGCCAGTGAGGAGACGCCGCCCGCAGATACGCAGTATTTT
CASEETPPADTQYF
>NA|TRBV4-3|TRBJ2-3|NA
TGCGCCAGCAGCCAAGATTATTCGGATACGCAGTATTTT
CASSQDYSDTQYF
>NA|TRBV10-1|TRBJ1-4|TRBD1
TGCGCCAGCAGTGAGGTCAGACAGGGAAAACTGTTTTTT
CASSEVRQGKLFF
>few|TRBV7-6|TRBJ2-5|NA
TGTGCCAGCAGCTTGGGGGGTAGGGGCGATGAGACCCAGTACTTC
CASSLGGRGDETQYF